The present TCR beta chain was sequenced within a study of blood T cell dynamics during melanoma immunotherapy. About the research overall: Standard first-line treatment here was pembrolizumab or nivolumab plus ipilimumab in metastatic melanoma.

A fixed DNA input of around 0.35 ug was used per bulk PBMC sample. Sequencing was performed with immunoSEQ multiplex PCR; in TCRdb, only in-frame clones are kept and a portion is missing. The sample lists more than 13,000 clones, 80% to 95% occurring once. V lost 4 bases and J 0 bases, leaving 12 bases between the germline ends. The CDR3 is 15 amino acids. Germline CDR1 LGHNT, CDR2 FRNRAP. Time point here: week 3, after first cycle of checkpoint inhibitor. One draw preceded checkpoint blockade; another followed its first cycle at week 3. The V gene is TRBV12-5, the J gene TRBJ1-1, with D maybe TRBD1 (6 bases). Sequencing used blood, obtained from a patient treated with checkpoint blockade. The TCR was taken from a human donor with melanoma. The chain's CDR3 is CASGSQTGVNTEAFF. In DNA, the CDR3 is TGTGCTAGTGGTTCGCAGACAGGAGTGAACACTGAAGCTTTCTTT. Drawing the rest from reference TRBV12-5 and TRBJ1-1, the complete variable domain is DARVTQTPRHKVTEMGQEVTMRCQPILGHNTVFWYRQTMMQGLELLAYFRNRAPLDDSGMPKDRFSAEMPDATLATLKIQPSEPRDSAVYFCASGSQTGVNTEAFFGQGTRLTVV.